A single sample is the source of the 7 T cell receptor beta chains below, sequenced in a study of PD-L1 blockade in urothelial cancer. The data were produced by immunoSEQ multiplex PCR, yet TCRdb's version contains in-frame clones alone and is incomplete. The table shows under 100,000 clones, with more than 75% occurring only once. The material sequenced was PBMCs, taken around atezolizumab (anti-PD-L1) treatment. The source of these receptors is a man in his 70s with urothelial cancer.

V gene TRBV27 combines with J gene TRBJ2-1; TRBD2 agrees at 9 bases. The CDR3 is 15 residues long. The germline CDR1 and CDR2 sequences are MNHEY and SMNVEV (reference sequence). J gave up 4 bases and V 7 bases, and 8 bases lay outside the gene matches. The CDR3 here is CASNLLAGGYNEQFF. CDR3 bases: TGTGCCAGCAATCTACTCGCGGGAGGGTACAATGAGCAGTTCTTC.

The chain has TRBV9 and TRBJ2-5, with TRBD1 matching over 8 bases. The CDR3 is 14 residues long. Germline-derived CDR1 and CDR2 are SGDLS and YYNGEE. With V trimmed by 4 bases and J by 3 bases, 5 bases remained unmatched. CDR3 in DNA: TGTGCCAGCAGCCCATCGACAGGGGAAGAGACCCAGTACTTC. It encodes CASSPSTGEETQYF. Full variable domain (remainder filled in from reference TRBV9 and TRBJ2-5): DSGVTQTPKHLITATGQRVTLRCSPRSGDLSVYWYQQSLDQGLQFLIQYYNGEERAKGNILERFSAQQFPDLHSELNLSSLELGDSALYFCASSPSTGEETQYFGPGTRLLVL.

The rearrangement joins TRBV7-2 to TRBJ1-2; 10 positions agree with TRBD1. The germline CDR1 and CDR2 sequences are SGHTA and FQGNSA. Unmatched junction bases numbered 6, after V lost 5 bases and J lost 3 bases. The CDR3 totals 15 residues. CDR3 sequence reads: CASSPPDRGDYGYTF. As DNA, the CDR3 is TGTGCCAGCAGCCCCCCGGACAGGGGGGACTATGGCTACACCTTC.

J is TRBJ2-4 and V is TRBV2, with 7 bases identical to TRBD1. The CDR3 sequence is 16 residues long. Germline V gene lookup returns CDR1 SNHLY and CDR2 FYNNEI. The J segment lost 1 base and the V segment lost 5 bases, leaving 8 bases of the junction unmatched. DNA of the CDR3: TGTGCCAGCAGTACTACAGGGGTTTCGGCCAAAAACATTCAGTACTTC. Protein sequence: CASSTTGVSAKNIQYF.

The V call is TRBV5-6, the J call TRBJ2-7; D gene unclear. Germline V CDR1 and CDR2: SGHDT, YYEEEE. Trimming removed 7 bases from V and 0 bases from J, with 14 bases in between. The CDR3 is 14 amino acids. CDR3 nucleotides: TGTGCCAGCCAGGAAAAACCGTACTCCTACGAGCAGTACTTC. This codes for CASQEKPYSYEQYF.

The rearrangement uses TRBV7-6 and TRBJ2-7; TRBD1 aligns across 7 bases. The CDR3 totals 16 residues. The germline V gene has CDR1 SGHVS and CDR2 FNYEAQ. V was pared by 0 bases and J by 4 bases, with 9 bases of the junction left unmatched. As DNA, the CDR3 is TGTGCCAGCAGCTTAGCGGGCAGGGGGTATGAGTACGAGCAGTACTTC. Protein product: CASSLAGRGYEYEQYF.

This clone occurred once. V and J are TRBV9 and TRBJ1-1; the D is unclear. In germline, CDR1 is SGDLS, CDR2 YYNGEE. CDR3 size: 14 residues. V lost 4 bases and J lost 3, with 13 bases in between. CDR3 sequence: CASSSGVGDTEAFF. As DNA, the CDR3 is TGTGCCAGCAGCTCCGGGGTGGGTGACACTGAAGCTTTCTTT.